Below, 30 T cell receptor beta chains from the same sample are listed, as sequenced in a study of T cells in Graves' hyperthyroidism and ophthalmopathy. Amplification of TCR beta CDR3 regions used RNA as the template. The TCR CDR3 first-round RT-PCR relied on the HTBI primer set. TCRdb used MiXCR to reprocess the multiplex PCR reads, holding one entry per CDR3 protein. The table lists about 130,000 distinct CDR3 sequences, 22% of them singletons, with more than 65% in the top ten. What was sequenced was blood. These receptor sequences come from a woman between 45 and 60 years old with Graves' hyperthyroidism that later progressed to Graves' ophthalmopathy.

This chain connects TRBV6-1 to TRBJ1-5; TRBD1 matches at 9 bases. The CDR3 loop spans 18 amino acids. The V and J ends lost 9 bases and 0 bases, in that order; junction bases with no gene match: 15. Germline CDR1 reads MNHNS; CDR2 reads SASEGT. In DNA, the CDR3 is TGTGCCAGTAGGAGGCAGGGACAGGGAAGAGTTAGCAATCAGCCCCAGCATTTT. It specifies CASRRQGQGRVSNQPQHF.

This clonotype was seen many times. This rearrangement joins TRBV3-1 to TRBJ2-2; 7 nucleotides align to TRBD2. Germline CDR1 LGHDT, CDR2 YNNKEL (reference sequence). The V gene end was trimmed by 1 base and the J gene end by 2 bases; junction bases not matched to a gene: 10. This CDR3 contains 18 residues. CDR3: CASSQVVPGGPNTGELFF. The CDR3 nucleotides read TGTGCCAGCAGCCAAGTAGTTCCGGGAGGCCCCAACACCGGGGAGCTGTTTTTT.

There are a few counts of this clonotype. The chain is built from TRBV20-1 and TRBJ2-1, with 8 bases matching TRBD2. Germline CDR1 and CDR2: DFQATT and SNEGSKA (reference sequence). Trimming at V came to 0 bases and at J to 7 bases, leaving 5 bases not matched to a gene. The CDR3 has 14 residues. The CDR3 reads CSARDSGMGNEQFF. In DNA form, the CDR3 reads TGCAGTGCTAGAGATAGCGGGATGGGGAATGAGCAGTTCTTC.

This clonotype came up many times. This rearrangement joins TRBV11-2 to TRBJ2-5, with a possible D match to TRBD2 (6 bases). The CDR3 runs to 15 residues. Trimming cost V 5 bases and J 5 bases, with 18 bases left between them. Germline V gene lookup returns CDR1 SGHAT and CDR2 FQNNGV. CDR3 sequence: CASSSRRLVYETQYF. In DNA, the CDR3 is TGTGCCAGCAGCAGTAGGCGACTAGTGTACGAGACCCAGTACTTC.

Remarks on this clonotype: Just one base apart from a much larger clone, this may be a read error. The gene calls are TRBV27 and TRBJ2-6; weak D call: TRBD1 (5 bases). Germline CDR1 is MNHEY and CDR2 is SMNVEV (reference sequence). The CDR3 runs to 15 residues. CDR3 coding DNA: TGTGCCAGCAGTGAGCTGGCCTCTGGGGCCAACATCCTGACTTTC. Residues: CASSELASGANILTF.

This chain links TRBV7-3 with TRBJ2-3, with D possibly TRBD2 on 6 matching bases. V dropped 4 bases and J dropped 1 base, with 12 bases sitting between them. Germline lookup yields CDR1 SGHTA and CDR2 FQGTGA. The CDR3 is made up of 15 amino acids. CDR3 bases: TGTGCCAGCAGCTCTGGGGACTTTCGCACAGATACGCAGTATTTT. It specifies CASSSGDFRTDTQYF.

The chain couples TRBV12-3 or TRBV12-4 to TRBJ1-5, with TRBD1 matching over 7 bases. This CDR3 region has 13 residues. Trimming took 6 bases from V and 6 from J; bases not matched to a gene: 5. Here the CDR3 reads CASSQGGVQPQHF. The CDR3 DNA reads TGTGCCAGCAGCCAGGGGGGGGTTCAGCCCCAGCATTTT.

Ten or more counts support this clonotype. The J gene is TRBJ2-1, the V gene TRBV18; no clear D gene. The CDR3 totals 14 residues. Germline assignment: CDR1 KGHSH and CDR2 LQKENI. V lost 1 base, J lost 5 bases, and 9 bases lay in between. The CDR3: CASSPLTRNNEQFF. Here the CDR3 DNA reads TGTGCCAGCTCACCACTGACTCGGAACAATGAGCAGTTCTTC.

This clonotype has at least ten counts. The chain combines TRBV28 with TRBJ1-2; D call uncertain. The germline CDR1 and CDR2 sequences are MDHEN and SYDVKM. The V gene lost 5 bases and the J gene lost 4 bases, with 8 bases spanning the gap. The CDR3 extends over 12 amino acids. The CDR3 sequence is CASSLRAYGYTF. The DNA of the CDR3 is TGTGCCAGCAGTCTCAGAGCCTATGGCTACACCTTC.

In this sample, this clonotype turned up many times. This chain joins TRBV20-1 and TRBJ1-1, with TRBD1 matching 7 bases. The germline gives CDR1 DFQATT, CDR2 SNEGSKA (reference sequence). The CDR3 has 13 amino acids. Unmatched junction bases numbered 6, after V lost 5 bases and J lost 3 bases. The CDR3 loop is CSAWDSRDTEAFF. The CDR3 region has the DNA TGCAGTGCTTGGGACAGTCGGGACACTGAAGCTTTCTTT.

The chain is built from TRBV2 and TRBJ1-3; the D gene is possibly TRBD1 (5 bases). The V end lost 6 bases, the J end lost 0 bases, and 9 bases lay between the germline ends. The CDR3 has 14 residues. The V gene's germline CDR1 is SNHLY and CDR2 FYNNEI. This CDR3 is CASRGTYSGNTIYF. CDR3 DNA sequence: TGTGCCAGCAGGGGGACTTACTCTGGAAACACCATATATTTT. Filled out from reference TRBV2 and TRBJ1-3, the complete variable domain reads EPEVTQTPSHQVTQMGQEVILRCVPISNHLYFYWYRQILGQKVEFLVSFYNNEISEKSEIFDDQFSVERPDGSNFTLKIRSTKLEDSAMYFCASRGTYSGNTIYFGEGSWLTVV.

The rearrangement links TRBV20-1 to TRBJ1-4, with no clear D. This CDR3 spans 13 amino acids. The V and J ends lost 2 bases and 7 bases respectively, with 11 bases between them. CDR1 and CDR2 from the germline V gene are DFQATT and SNEGSKA (reference sequence). The DNA of the CDR3 is TGCAGTGCTAGATTCGAAGGTCTTGAAAAACTGTTTTTT. Amino acids: CSARFEGLEKLFF.

This clonotype was picked up many times. This sequence joins TRBV7-9 and TRBJ2-3; 13 bases fit TRBD2. The CDR3 covers 16 residues. Per germline, CDR1 SEHNR and CDR2 FQNEAQ (reference sequence). After removal of 5 bases from V and 2 bases from J, the junction contained 4 bases not matched to a gene. CDR3 bases: TGTGCCAGCAGCCCGGGGACTAGCGGGACCACAGATACGCAGTATTTT. It codes for CASSPGTSGTTDTQYF.

The table lists this clonotype with a count of one. The genes are TRBV20-1 and TRBJ2-1; perhaps TRBD2 as D (6 bases). Germline V CDR1 and CDR2: DFQATT, SNEGSKA (reference sequence). Deletions cut 1 base from V and 5 bases from J, with 24 bases between. The CDR3 sequence is 18 residues long. The CDR3 reads CSARVGGGSVTANNEQFF. Written as DNA, the CDR3 is TGCAGTGCTAGAGTGGGTGGGGGGAGCGTCACCGCAAACAATGAGCAGTTCTTC.

This clonotype was recorded many times. The chain is built from TRBV11-2 and TRBJ2-1, with D perhaps matching TRBD2 (7 bases). The CDR3 sequence is 16 residues long. Germline V gives CDR1 SGHAT, CDR2 FQNNGV. The V end was cut by 0 bases, the J end by 7 bases, with 16 bases between. This chain's CDR3 is CASSLDFGGPGNEQFF. CDR3 in DNA: TGTGCCAGCAGCTTAGATTTCGGGGGGCCGGGGAATGAGCAGTTCTTC.

There are many counts of this clonotype. The chain employs TRBV7-6 and TRBJ1-1, with TRBD1 matching over 8 bases. After removal of 5 bases from V and 6 bases from J, the junction contained 2 bases not matched to a gene. Germline-derived CDR1 and CDR2 are SGHVS and FNYEAQ. The CDR3 spans 12 residues. DNA for the CDR3: TGTGCCAGCAGCCAGACAGGGGCTGAAGCTTTCTTT. Its translation is CASSQTGAEAFF.

V gene TRBV30 combines with J gene TRBJ1-2; D not certain. V lost 0 bases and J 4 bases, leaving 3 bases between the germline ends. CDR1 and CDR2 from the germline V gene are GTSNPN and SVGIG (reference sequence). CDR3 length equals 11 residues. In DNA form, the CDR3 reads TGTGCCTGGAGTGTAGGCTATGGCTACACCTTC. As protein: CAWSVGYGYTF.

This clonotype was found many times. The J gene is TRBJ1-2, the V gene TRBV18; D is uncertain. The CDR3 extends over 14 amino acids. Germline CDR1 KGHSH, CDR2 LQKENI. Trimming took 0 bases from V and 4 from J, leaving 9 bases between them. CDR3 DNA sequence: TGTGCCAGCTCACCACCGAGCGGAAGCTATGGCTACACCTTC. This translates into CASSPPSGSYGYTF.

The chain joins TRBV28 to TRBJ2-1; 12 positions agree with TRBD2. Germline CDR1 reads MDHEN; CDR2 reads SYDVKM. Trimming cost V 6 bases and J 6 bases; bases outside gene matches: 3. The CDR3 runs to 14 residues. DNA for the CDR3: TGTGCCAGCAGCCAGACTAGCGGGGGCAATGAGCAGTTCTTC. It is translated as CASSQTSGGNEQFF.

Points on this clonotype: A much larger clone differs from this one at a single base, so this may be a read error. The V call is TRBV29-1, the J call TRBJ2-1; D call uncertain. CDR1 and CDR2 (germline): SQVTM, ANQGSEA. Trimming shortened V by 3 bases and J by 12 bases, and 15 bases separated the two germline ends. This CDR3 has 12 amino acids. The CDR3 reads CSVEENWDGQFF. CDR3 sequence (DNA): TGCAGCGTTGAGGAGAATTGGGATGGGCAGTTCTTC.

This clonotype was observed at least ten times. V usage is TRBV15 and J usage is TRBJ2-5; TRBD1 agrees at 9 bases. The CDR3 sequence is 14 residues long. The V segment lost 5 bases and the J segment 4 bases; nucleotides outside the gene matches: 5. Germline values: CDR1 LNHNV, CDR2 YYDKDF (reference sequence). CDR3 DNA: TGTGCCACCAGCTCAGGGGGACAGGGAGAGACCCAGTACTTC. This gives the protein CATSSGGQGETQYF.

There are many counts of this clonotype. V and J are TRBV5-1 and TRBJ1-1; D is unresolved. V was clipped by 7 bases and J by 3 bases, with 19 bases between them. CDR3 size: 15 residues. Germline V gene data show CDR1 as SGHRS and CDR2 as YFSETQ. The CDR3 is CASALLYGLDTEAFF. The DNA for the CDR3 is TGCGCCAGCGCCCTTTTGTACGGGCTCGACACTGAAGCTTTCTTT.

This clonotype was counted only a few times. This sequence joins TRBV5-1 and TRBJ2-1; D ambiguous. The CDR3 has 14 residues. The germline CDR1 and CDR2 sequences are SGHRS and YFSETQ. Trimming removed 0 bases at V and 2 bases at J, with 6 bases between. DNA for the CDR3: TGCGCCAGCAGCTTGGCCGGGCCCTACAATGAGCAGTTCTTC. Residues: CASSLAGPYNEQFF.

This clonotype was seen many times. The chain employs TRBV3-1 and TRBJ2-4, with 10 bases identical to TRBD2. This CDR3 is 19 amino acids long. Germline values: CDR1 LGHDT, CDR2 YNNKEL (reference sequence). J lost 1 base, V lost 1 base, and 10 bases had no gene match. CDR3 residues: CASSQGGAGGVSAKNIQYF. The CDR3, as DNA: TGTGCCAGCAGCCAAGGGGGAGCGGGAGGGGTCTCGGCCAAAAACATTCAGTACTTC.

V usage is TRBV10-2 and J usage is TRBJ1-5, with D tentatively TRBD1 (5 bases). The germline CDR1 and CDR2 sequences are WSHSY and SAAADI. V lost 5 bases and J lost 5, with 16 bases in between. CDR3 size: 15 residues. CDR3 coding DNA: TGCGCCAGCAGTCGAACCCAGGGCATTGATCAGCCCCAGCATTTT. The encoded protein is CASSRTQGIDQPQHF.

At least ten counts were recorded for this clonotype. V is TRBV4-2 and J is TRBJ2-3; no firm D call. Germline V gives CDR1 LGHNA, CDR2 YNFKEQ. Trimming left V 1 base short and J 0 bases short, with 5 bases between. The CDR3 runs 14 residues. CDR3: CASSQVSSTDTQYF. CDR3 coding DNA: TGTGCCAGCAGCCAAGTTTCTAGCACAGATACGCAGTATTTT.

At least ten counts were recorded for this clonotype. The chain couples TRBV2 to TRBJ2-5; 7 bases line up with TRBD1. V lost 4 bases to trimming and J lost 5 bases; unmatched junction nucleotides: 4. CDR1 and CDR2 from the germline V gene are SNHLY and FYNNEI. This CDR3 comprises 13 residues. This CDR3 is CASSVTGVETQYF. The CDR3 coding sequence is TGTGCCAGCAGTGTCACAGGGGTGGAGACCCAGTACTTC.

This clonotype was recorded many times. The chain employs TRBV30 and TRBJ1-4; D not resolved. The V and J ends lost 0 bases and 6 bases respectively, with 17 bases between them. CDR1 and CDR2 from the germline V gene are GTSNPN and SVGIG (reference sequence). This CDR3 is 16 amino acids long. The CDR3 bases are TGTGCCTGGAGTGTAGGTGGATCGGGGTATTATGAAAAACTGTTTTTT. It specifies CAWSVGGSGYYEKLFF.

This clonotype was found many times. V and J are TRBV20-1 and TRBJ2-3; no reliable D call. V was pared by 0 bases and J by 0 bases, with 10 bases between. Germline V CDR1 and CDR2: DFQATT, SNEGSKA (reference sequence). This CDR3 is 15 amino acids long. CDR3 nucleotides: TGCAGTGCTAGAGATTTGGAGCCTAGCACAGATACGCAGTATTTT. It specifies CSARDLEPSTDTQYF.

J is TRBJ2-1 and V is TRBV28, with 9 bases lining up with TRBD2. Gene TRBJ2-7 matches the end of the DNA better, so the J call may be wrong. This CDR3 region has 16 residues. Germline V gene sequence: CDR1 MDHEN, CDR2 SYDVKM. Here the CDR3 reads CASRDSGSVFYNEQYF. The DNA of the CDR3 is TGTGCCAGCCGGGATAGCGGGAGTGTCTTTTACAATGAGCAGTACTTC.